The rows below give T cell receptor beta chains drawn from one sample of a study of shared clonotypes between healthy human individuals. Profiling relied on immunoSEQ multiplex PCR, and the TCRdb table lists in-frame clones only, not all of them. The table has around 450,000 clones, 75% to 85% seen once. Sequencing was carried out using PBMCs. Receptors originate from a woman in her thirties or forties in good health. Some clones in this sample may be carry-over from other donors' samples. The CDR3 runs from the conserved cysteine through the conserved F or W. The order of the fields is clone size, D gene, V gene, CDR3 length, J gene, CDR3 DNA, CDR3 protein. A D gene is named only where the DNA matches it firmly. Clone size is not always given. Where it is, it says once, few, many or a class for expanded clones.

>.|.|TRBV10-1|10|TRBJ2-2
TGCGCCAGGAACACCGGGGAGCTGTTTTTT
CARNTGELFF
>.|TRBD1|TRBV28|18|TRBJ2-2
TGTGCCAGCAGTTTTTGGGGACAGGGGGCCTCGAACACCGGGGAGCTGTTTTTT
CASSFWGQGASNTGELFF
>.|TRBD2|TRBV18|17|TRBJ2-1
TGTGCCAGCACGACGACCCAGCTAGCGGGAGGGGTCGATGAGCAGTTCTTC
CASTTTQLAGGVDEQFF
>.|.|TRBV19|13|TRBJ2-3
TGTGCCAGTAGTATAGCGGGGACAGATACGCAGTATTTT
CASSIAGTDTQYF
>.|TRBD2|TRBV11-2|15|TRBJ2-3
TGTGCCAGCAGCTTTGGGACTAGCGCCACAGATACGCAGTATTTT
CASSFGTSATDTQYF
>.|TRBD1|TRBV28|19|TRBJ1-3
TGTGCCAGCAGTTTAGGGGGTAGATGGGGACAGGGTAGGGGAAACACCATATATTTT
CASSLGGRWGQGRGNTIYF
>.|.|TRBV2|15|TRBJ1-5
TGTGCCAGCAGAAGGACGCTATATAGCAATCAGCCCCAGCATTTT
CASRRTLYSNQPQHF
>.|.|TRBV7-2|15|TRBJ1-5
TGTGCCAGCAGCTTTTTTCCAGGCAGCAATCAGCCCCAGCATTTT
CASSFFPGSNQPQHF
>.|.|TRBV6-1|15|TRBJ2-2
TGTGCCAGCATTTGGGACTTTCTAAACACCGGGGAGCTGTTTTTT
CASIWDFLNTGELFF
>.|TRBD1|TRBV30|14|TRBJ2-7
TGTGCCTGGGAGTCGGGACAGGGGGAGTACGAGCAGTACTTC
CAWESGQGEYEQYF
>.|.|TRBV2|16|TRBJ2-7
TGTGCCAGCAGGCGGAGGTTCGAGAGTGGGTTAGGCGAGCAGTACTTC
CASRRRFESGLGEQYF
>.|TRBD2|TRBV4-3|16|TRBJ2-1
TGCGCCAGCAGCCAGTTGGGGGGGAGGGACTACAATGAGCAGTTCTTC
CASSQLGGRDYNEQFF
>.|TRBD2|TRBV6-4|13|TRBJ2-3
TGTGTAAGCGGGATACTTAGCACAGATACGCAGTATTTT
CVSGILSTDTQYF
>.|.|TRBV7-9|18|TRBJ2-3
TGTGCCAGCAGCTCGACAGTGGTTTTAAACAAATACACAGATACGCAGTATTTT
CASSSTVVLNKYTDTQYF
>.|.|TRBV27|17|TRBJ2-3
TGTGCCAGCAGGGTTCTAGCCGCCCCCGGAGGCGCAGATACGCAGTATTTT
CASRVLAAPGGADTQYF
>.|.|TRBV27|15|TRBJ1-5
TGTGCCAGCAGTTCGCTGGACGGCTACCATCAGCCCCAGCATTTT
CASSSLDGYHQPQHF
>.|.|TRBV4-2|19|TRBJ1-4
TGTGCCAGCAGCCAAGATCTCGCAGTGACGAAATCAACTAATGAAAAACTGTTTTTT
CASSQDLAVTKSTNEKLFF
>.|TRBD2|TRBV15|16|TRBJ2-5
TGTGCCACCAGCAGAGACCTAGCGGAATATCAAGAGACCCAGTACTTC
CATSRDLAEYQETQYF
>.|.|TRBV13|15|TRBJ1-3
TGTGCCAGCAGCCCTAGTATACGGGGTGGAAACACCATATATTTT
CASSPSIRGGNTIYF
>.|.|TRBV6-6|15|TRBJ1-4
TGTGCCAGCAGTACCCGGGGCCGGGGGCATGAAAAACTGTTTTTT
CASSTRGRGHEKLFF
>.|.|TRBV4-1|13|TRBJ2-1
TGCGCCAGCAGCCAAGGGGGTTACAATGAGCAGTTCTTC
CASSQGGYNEQFF
>.|TRBD2|TRBV6-4|16|TRBJ2-3
TGTGCCAGCAGTGCCAGCGGCGGGAGCGGGACAGATACGCAGTATTTT
CASSASGGSGTDTQYF
>.|TRBD2|TRBV7-8|16|TRBJ2-7
TGTGCCAGCAGCTTAGGACTAGCGGGAGTTGTGGACGAGCAGTACTTC
CASSLGLAGVVDEQYF
>.|TRBD2|TRBV28|15|TRBJ2-1
TGTGCCAGCAGTTTAGTAGCGGGGCCTTACAATGAGCAGTTCTTC
CASSLVAGPYNEQFF
>.|TRBD2|TRBV5-4|13|TRBJ2-5
TGTGCCAGCAGCCCTAGCGGGAGTGAGACCCAGTACTTC
CASSPSGSETQYF
>.|TRBD2|TRBV29-1|13|TRBJ2-1
TGCAGCGTTATTAGCGGGGGGGCCGGTGAGCAGTTCTTC
CSVISGGAGEQFF
>.|.|TRBV9|12|TRBJ1-2
TGTGCCAGCAGCGGAGACAGCTATGGCTACACCTTC
CASSGDSYGYTF
>many|.|TRBV30|13|TRBJ2-1
TGTGCCTGTACAAGGGCTAGTTACAATGAGCAGTTCTTC
CACTRASYNEQFF
>.|TRBD2|TRBV11-2|15|TRBJ2-7
TGTGCCAGCAGCCCTACATGGAGCGGGAGTCACGAGCAGTACTTC
CASSPTWSGSHEQYF
>.|TRBD2|TRBV10-3|16|TRBJ2-1
TGTGCCATCAGTGAGTCTTTGGCGGGAGGGCGCAATGAGCAGTTCTTC
CAISESLAGGRNEQFF
>.|.|TRBV7-9|16|TRBJ2-5
TGTGCCAGCAGCCGGGGGACAGCGGGGTGGGGTGAGACCCAGTACTTC
CASSRGTAGWGETQYF
>.|.|TRBV19|14|TRBJ2-7
TGTGCCAGTAGCTACCGGGACGGCCACTACGAGCAGTACTTC
CASSYRDGHYEQYF
>.|TRBD2|TRBV7-8|16|TRBJ2-7
TGTGCCAGCAGCTTAAGGGCTAGCGGGAGAGGCTACGAGCAGTACTTC
CASSLRASGRGYEQYF
>.|TRBD1|TRBV27|16|TRBJ1-4
TGTGCCAGCAGTTTAAATCAGGGGGCGGTTAATGAAAAACTGTTTTTT
CASSLNQGAVNEKLFF
>.|TRBD1|TRBV27|15|TRBJ2-1
TGTGCCAGCAGTTTATGGAACAGGGGAAGGTATGAGCAGTTCTTC
CASSLWNRGRYEQFF
>.|TRBD1|TRBV27|14|TRBJ1-2
TGTGCCAGCTCTCCAAACCGGGACAGGGGAGGCTACACCTTC
CASSPNRDRGGYTF
>.|.|TRBV11-3|15|TRBJ2-5
TGTGCCAGCAGTCTAAACTCAGGACAGCAAGAGACCCAGTACTTC
CASSLNSGQQETQYF
>.|.|TRBV21-1|16|TRBJ2-7
TGTGCCAGCAGCAAAATTCAGACCCGGAGCGCCTACGAGCAGTACTTC
CASSKIQTRSAYEQYF
>.|TRBD1|TRBV7-2|17|TRBJ2-1
TGTGCCAGCAGCCGACTTGGGACAGGGGGGAACTACAATGAGCAGTTCTTC
CASSRLGTGGNYNEQFF
>.|.|TRBV28|15|TRBJ1-2
TGTGCCAGCAGTTTACATGGGACGGGCCTGGGCGGCTACACCTTC
CASSLHGTGLGGYTF
>.|.|TRBV19|14|TRBJ1-2
TGTGCCAGTAGTATGGACAGACTAAACTATGGCTACACCTTC
CASSMDRLNYGYTF
>.|TRBD2|TRBV5-1|14|TRBJ2-1
TGCGCCAGCAGCTTAAGCGGGAACAACAATGAGCAGTTCTTC
CASSLSGNNNEQFF
>few|.|TRBV11-2|14|TRBJ1-1
TGTGCCAGCAGCTTAGAAGGGGTGGGGACTGAAGCTTTCTTT
CASSLEGVGTEAFF
>.|.|TRBV6-5|14|TRBJ1-2
TGTGCCAGCTCTACAGCACTTATTGGCTATGGCTACACCTTC
CASSTALIGYGYTF
>.|.|TRBV18|14|TRBJ1-1
TGTGCCAGCTCACCTAGACAACTGAACACTGAAGCTTTCTTT
CASSPRQLNTEAFF
>.|TRBD2|TRBV5-1|15|TRBJ2-3
TGCGCCAGCAGCTTGGGCGGGAGAGGTGAAGATACGCAGTATTTT
CASSLGGRGEDTQYF
>.|TRBD2|TRBV11-1|16|TRBJ2-5
TGTGCCAGCAGCCCCAGTCGAGCGGGAGGGGTCGAGACCCAGTACTTC
CASSPSRAGGVETQYF
>.|.|TRBV5-6|13|TRBJ1-1
TGTGCCAGCAGCTTAGGAATGAACACTGAAGCTTTCTTT
CASSLGMNTEAFF
>few|.|TRBV6-1|14|TRBJ2-7
TGTGCCAGCAGTGAGGGTTCTCGATCCTACGAGCAGTACTTC
CASSEGSRSYEQYF
>many|.|TRBV27|16|TRBJ2-7
TGTGCCAGCAGTACCTATTCGAATGATTATTCCTACGAGCAGTACTTC
CASSTYSNDYSYEQYF
>.|.|TRBV5-4|15|TRBJ2-5
TGTGCCAGCAGCTGGAAACTAGCAGACCAAGAGACCCAGTACTTC
CASSWKLADQETQYF